These 23 T cell receptor beta chains originate from one sample sequenced in a study of beta chain features in type 1 diabetes. The entirety of the isolated RNA underwent reverse transcription, so expressed TCRB transcripts were sequenced. Using immunoSEQ multiplex PCR, the repertoire was profiled, and TCRdb retains in-frame clones only, with some absent. The sample consists of 300,000 to 350,000 clones, 14% of them appearing once. Sequencing was performed on central memory CD4+ T cells from blood. These receptors were taken from a young man in good health.

The chain employs TRBV5-1 and TRBJ2-7; 7 bases agree with TRBD2. The CDR3 is 14 residues long. Germline CDR1 reads SGHRS; CDR2 reads YFSETQ. Trimming cost V 4 bases and J 4 bases; bases outside gene matches: 8. The CDR3 loop is CASSLRDYGYEQYV. The DNA of the CDR3 is TGCGCCAGCAGCCTCCGGGACTACGGATACGAGCAGTACGTC.

This clone is a singleton in its sample. This chain uses TRBV7-2 with TRBJ1-5; perhaps TRBD1 as D (5 bases). The CDR3 length is 13 residues. V was pared by 5 bases and J by 5 bases, with 10 bases between. Germline values: CDR1 SGHTA, CDR2 FQGNSA. The CDR3 DNA is TGTGCCAGCAGCGTGGGGGGGGATCAGCCCCAGCATTTT. Amino acids: CASSVGGDQPQHF.

The J gene is TRBJ2-7, the V gene TRBV5-1; 10 positions match TRBD2. CDR1 SGHRS and CDR2 YFSETQ come from the germline V gene. The CDR3 has 14 amino acids. J lost 4 bases, V lost 4 bases, and 5 bases had no gene match. CDR3 sequence reads: CASSPGLAAYEQYV. The CDR3 region has the DNA TGCGCCAGCAGCCCCGGACTAGCGGCGTACGAGCAGTACGTC.

In its sample, this clone was seen many times. This chain joins TRBV28 and TRBJ2-5; tentatively, D is TRBD2 (5 bases). Germline V lookup: CDR1 MDHEN, CDR2 SYDVKM. Between the trimmed V and J ends, which lost 2 bases and 5 bases, there was a span of 9 bases. The CDR3 is 13 residues long. The CDR3 coding sequence is TGTGCCAGCAGTTTAGCGGGTGGGGAGACCCAGTACTTC. Amino acid sequence: CASSLAGGETQYF.

The CDR3 DNA sequence: TGTGCCAGCAGTTCTCGCTTCGAGCAGTTCTTC. Protein sequence: CASSSRFEQFF. The chain has TRBV6-5 and TRBJ2-1; D remains unclear. Germline V gene data show CDR1 as MNHEY and CDR2 as SVGAGI. The CDR3 is 11 residues long. The V end was cut by 4 bases, the J end by 10 bases, with 8 bases between.

The chain recombines TRBV7-8 with TRBJ2-5, with 7 bases lining up with TRBD2. V was clipped by 8 bases and J by 4 bases; unmatched bases: 19. The CDR3 is 17 amino acids. In germline, CDR1 is SGHVS, CDR2 FQNEAQ. CDR3: CASGRVPQNSGRETQYF. DNA of the CDR3: TGTGCCAGCGGGAGAGTTCCACAGAATAGCGGGCGAGAGACCCAGTACTTC.

The chain is built from TRBV5-1 and TRBJ2-1; the match to TRBD2 covers 12 bases. Losses at the gene ends were 3 bases for V and 0 bases for J; bases not matched to a gene: 16. The CDR3 spans 21 residues. Germline V gene data show CDR1 as SGHRS and CDR2 as YFSETQ. The CDR3 is CASSSRTSGRIVSSSYNEQFF. CDR3 DNA sequence: TGCGCCAGCAGCTCGCGAACTAGCGGGAGGATCGTCAGTAGCTCCTACAATGAGCAGTTCTTC.

The sample holds a few counts of this clone. The chain carries TRBV6-6 and TRBJ2-5; 10 nucleotides line up with TRBD1. With 6 bases clipped from V and 0 bases from J, the junction kept 4 bases outside the gene matches. The germline gives CDR1 MNHNY, CDR2 SVGAGI (reference sequence). This CDR3 comprises 15 residues. The CDR3 reads CASSRDRGYQETQYF. CDR3 DNA: TGTGCCAGCAGCCGGGACAGGGGCTACCAAGAGACCCAGTACTTC.

The V gene is TRBV30, the J gene TRBJ1-2, with 8 nucleotides matching TRBD1. With V trimmed by 5 bases and J by 8 bases, 13 bases remained unmatched. The CDR3 spans 14 residues. Germline V gene data show CDR1 as GTSNPN and CDR2 as SVGIG (reference sequence). CDR3 sequence (DNA): TGTGCCTGGTTGACAGGGGCCGCGCAGTTAGGCTACACCTTC. Its translation is CAWLTGAAQLGYTF.

This clone has only a few counts. The chain couples TRBV7-8 to TRBJ1-2; maybe TRBD1 (6 bases). Germline CDR1 reads SGHVS; CDR2 reads FQNEAQ. The CDR3 runs to 13 residues. V gave up 1 base and J gave up 7 bases, with 10 bases separating them. The CDR3 region is CASSLGEGVGYTF. CDR3 DNA sequence: TGTGCCAGCAGCTTAGGAGAGGGGGTTGGCTACACCTTC. Full variable domain (missing parts from reference TRBV7-8 and TRBJ1-2): GAGVSQSPRYKVAKRGQDVALRCDPISGHVSLFWYQQALGQGPEFLTYFQNEAQLDKSGLPSDRFFAERPEGSVSTLKIQRTQQEDSAVYLCASSLGEGVGYTFGSGTRLTVV.

The rearrangement joins TRBV2 to TRBJ1-2, with D possibly TRBD1 on 6 matching bases. This CDR3 has 15 amino acids. Germline CDR1 and CDR2: SNHLY and FYNNEI. The germline V and J ends were trimmed by 3 bases and 4 bases, with 15 bases remaining between them. In DNA form, the CDR3 reads TGTGCCAGCAGTGAGGAACAGGGCTTAGGCTATGGCTACACCTTC. Its translation is CASSEEQGLGYGYTF.

Many counts were recorded for this clone. The rearrangement uses TRBV12-5 and TRBJ1-2, with D unclear. Germline values: CDR1 LGHNT, CDR2 FRNRAP. This CDR3 region has 12 residues. The ends were cut back, 5 bases at V and 6 bases at J, with 10 bases in the middle. CDR3 amino acids: CASGEVSHGYTF. In nucleotides, the CDR3 is TGTGCTAGTGGTGAAGTAAGCCATGGCTACACCTTC.

Turning to this clone: Other nucleotide sequences from this sample produce the same CDR3. V and J are TRBV5-6 and TRBJ1-2; 8 bases agree with TRBD1. There are 13 residues in the CDR3. Germline assignment: CDR1 SGHDT and CDR2 YYEEEE. V was pared by 3 bases and J by 5 bases, with 3 bases of the junction left unmatched. CDR3 sequence reads: CASSSTGGYGYTF. The CDR3 coding sequence is TGTGCCAGCAGCTCCACAGGGGGATATGGCTACACCTTC.

The chain has TRBV7-9 and TRBJ2-3, with D unresolved. Germline loops: CDR1 SEHNR, CDR2 FQNEAQ (reference sequence). This CDR3 spans 12 amino acids. Trimming stripped 2 bases from V and 14 bases from J, with 14 bases between. The CDR3, as DNA: TGTGCCAGCAGCTTAACCCCCAGTGGTCGGTATTTT. Amino acids: CASSLTPSGRYF.

The CDR3 region has the DNA TGTGCCAGCAGATCTCTAGCAGGGATGCAGTATTTT. It is translated as CASRSLAGMQYF. The chain couples TRBV6-5 to TRBJ2-3; D possibly uses TRBD1 or TRBD2 (5 bases each). The V end was cut by 6 bases, the J end by 11 bases, with 15 bases between. CDR1 MNHEY and CDR2 SVGAGI come from the germline V gene. The CDR3 runs 12 residues.

This clone was found a few times. The V call is TRBV6-6, the J call TRBJ1-2; D possibly corresponds to TRBD1 (6 bases). The CDR3 spans 14 residues. Trimming removed 4 bases from V and 2 bases from J, with 11 bases in between. The germline V gene encodes CDR1 MNHNY and CDR2 SVGAGI (reference sequence). Here the CDR3 DNA reads TGTGCCAGCAGTTTACCACAGGGAAACTATGGCTACACCTTC. This encodes CASSLPQGNYGYTF.

This clone was seen repeatedly, ten times or more. This rearrangement joins TRBV2 to TRBJ1-2, with D uncertain. The V end was cut by 8 bases, the J end by 8 bases, with 18 bases between. The germline V gene encodes CDR1 SNHLY and CDR2 FYNNEI. The length of the CDR3 is 13 residues. The CDR3 nucleotides are TGTGCCAGCCCTACTCGGACCTACTCCGGCTACACCTTC. Protein product: CASPTRTYSGYTF.

This clone was observed a handful of times. This chain uses TRBV7-7 with TRBJ2-5; D may correspond to TRBD1 or TRBD2 (5 bases each). This CDR3 has 14 residues. Germline CDR1 SSHAT, CDR2 FNYEAQ (reference sequence). CDR3 sequence reads: CASSGDPGRVTQYF. The CDR3 DNA reads TGTGCTAGCTCTGGGGACCCGGGTAGGGTGACCCAGTACTTC. Based on the CDR3 plus reference TRBV7-7 and TRBJ2-5, the full variable domain is GAGVSQSPRYKVTKRGQDVTLRCDPISSHATLYWYQQALGQGPEFLTYFNYEAQPDKSGLPSDRFSAERPEGSISTLTIQRTEQRDSAMYRCASSGDPGRVTQYFGPGTRLLVL.

There are a few counts of this clone. V gene TRBV13 combines with J gene TRBJ1-5; a possible D gene is TRBD1 (6 bases). The CDR3 is made up of 14 amino acids. Trimming removed 7 bases at V and 3 bases at J, with 13 bases between. Germline V gene data show CDR1 as PRHDT and CDR2 as FYEKMQ (reference sequence). The CDR3 protein is CASNKGHLNQPQHF. Written as DNA, the CDR3 is TGTGCCAGCAACAAGGGACACCTCAATCAGCCCCAGCATTTT.

This clone came up a few times. The rearrangement uses TRBV19 and TRBJ2-4; weak D call: TRBD2 (6 bases). Per the germline V gene, CDR1 is LNHDA and CDR2 is SQIVND (reference sequence). V gave up 1 base and J gave up 1 base, with 11 bases separating them. The CDR3 runs 16 residues. CDR3 region: CASSIGRDLAKNIQYF. The CDR3, as DNA: TGTGCCAGTAGTATAGGGAGGGATCTCGCCAAAAACATTCAGTACTTC. The whole variable domain, remainder taken from reference TRBV19 and TRBJ2-4, is DGGITQSPKYLFRKEGQNVTLSCEQNLNHDAMYWYRQDPGQGLRLIYYSQIVNDFQKGDIAEGYSVSREKKESFPLTVTSAQKNPTAFYLCASSIGRDLAKNIQYFGAGTRLSVL.

The rearrangement joins TRBV10-3 to TRBJ2-7; D not certain. V dropped 2 bases and J dropped 5 bases, with 7 bases sitting between them. The CDR3 runs 12 residues. Germline V gene data show CDR1 as ENHRY and CDR2 as SYGVKD. The chain's CDR3 is CAISEGNDEQYV. CDR3 in DNA: TGTGCCATCAGTGAGGGGAATGACGAGCAGTACGTC.

The V gene is TRBV20-1, the J gene TRBJ2-1, with no clear D. CDR1 DFQATT and CDR2 SNEGSKA come from the germline V gene (reference sequence). V lost 7 bases to trimming and J lost 9 bases, with 4 bases between them. CDR3 length: 8 residues. The DNA of the CDR3 is TGCAGTGATCGTGAGCAGTTCTTC. This gives the protein CSDREQFF.

By proportion, this clone is medium-sized. Other DNA variants within this sample encode the same CDR3. V gene TRBV19 combines with J gene TRBJ2-1; 9 bases align to TRBD2. With 8 bases clipped from V and 5 bases from J, the junction kept 1 base outside the gene matches. In germline, CDR1 is LNHDA, CDR2 SQIVND (reference sequence). CDR3 size: 12 residues. The CDR3 protein is CASLAGNNEQFF. Written as DNA, the CDR3 is TGTGCCAGTCTAGCGGGAAACAATGAGCAGTTCTTC.